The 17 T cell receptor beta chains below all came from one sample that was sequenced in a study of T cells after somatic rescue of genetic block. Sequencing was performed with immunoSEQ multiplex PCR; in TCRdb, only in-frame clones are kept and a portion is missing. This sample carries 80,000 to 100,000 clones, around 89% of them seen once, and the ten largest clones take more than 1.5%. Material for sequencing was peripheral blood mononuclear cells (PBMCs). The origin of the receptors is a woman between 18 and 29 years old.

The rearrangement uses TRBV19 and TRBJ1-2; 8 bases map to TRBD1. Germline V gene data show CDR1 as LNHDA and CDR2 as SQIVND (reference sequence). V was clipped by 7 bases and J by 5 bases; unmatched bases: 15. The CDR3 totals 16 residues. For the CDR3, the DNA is TGTGCCAGTACCGAATCCGGGACAGGAAGGGATTATGGCTACACCTTC. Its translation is CASTESGTGRDYGYTF.

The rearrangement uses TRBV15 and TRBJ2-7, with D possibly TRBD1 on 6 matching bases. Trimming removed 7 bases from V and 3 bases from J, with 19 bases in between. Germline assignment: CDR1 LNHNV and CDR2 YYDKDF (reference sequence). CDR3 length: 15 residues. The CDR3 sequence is CATTPLQGLGYEQYF. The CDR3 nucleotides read TGTGCCACCACCCCGTTACAGGGCCTTGGCTACGAGCAGTACTTC.

CDR3 bases: TGCGCCAGCAGCTGGCGGGAGGGCTCCTACAATGAGCAGTTCTTC. This codes for CASSWREGSYNEQFF. J is TRBJ2-1 and V is TRBV5-1, with 9 bases lining up with TRBD2. The V gene's germline CDR1 is SGHRS and CDR2 YFSETQ. The J segment lost 0 bases and the V segment lost 3 bases, leaving 1 base of the junction unmatched. CDR3 length: 15 residues. Full variable domain (missing parts from reference TRBV5-1 and TRBJ2-1): KAGVTQTPRYLIKTRGQQVTLSCSPISGHRSVSWYQQTPGQGLQFLFEYFSETQRNKGNFPGRFSGRQFSNSRSEMNVSTLELGDSALYLCASSWREGSYNEQFFGPGTRLTVL.

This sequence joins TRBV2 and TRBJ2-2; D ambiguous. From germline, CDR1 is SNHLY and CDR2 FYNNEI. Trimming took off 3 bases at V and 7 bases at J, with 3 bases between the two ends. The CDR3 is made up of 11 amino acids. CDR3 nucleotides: TGTGCCAGCAGTGAGGACGGGGAGCTGTTTTTT. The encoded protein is CASSEDGELFF.

The CDR3 sequence: CASSLVPGHGTEAFF. The CDR3 region has the DNA TGTGCCAGCAGCTTGGTCCCGGGGCATGGCACTGAAGCTTTCTTT. The chain recombines TRBV5-4 with TRBJ1-1; D possibly corresponds to TRBD1 (5 bases). CDR1 SGHNT and CDR2 YYREEE come from the germline V gene (reference sequence). CDR3 length: 15 amino acids. Trimming removed 0 bases at V and 4 bases at J, with 13 bases between. Combining the CDR3 with reference TRBV5-4 and TRBJ1-1 gives the whole variable domain ETGVTQSPTHLIKTRGQQVTLRCSSQSGHNTVSWYQQALGQGPQFIFQYYREEENGRGNFPPRFSGLQFPNYSSELNVNALELDDSALYLCASSLVPGHGTEAFFGQGTRLTVV.

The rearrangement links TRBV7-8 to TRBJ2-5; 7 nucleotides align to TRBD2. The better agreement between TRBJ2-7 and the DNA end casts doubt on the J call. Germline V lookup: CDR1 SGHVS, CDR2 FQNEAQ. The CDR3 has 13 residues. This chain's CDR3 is CASSNRGAYEQYF. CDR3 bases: TGTGCCAGCAGCAACCGGGGGGCCTACGAGCAGTACTTC.

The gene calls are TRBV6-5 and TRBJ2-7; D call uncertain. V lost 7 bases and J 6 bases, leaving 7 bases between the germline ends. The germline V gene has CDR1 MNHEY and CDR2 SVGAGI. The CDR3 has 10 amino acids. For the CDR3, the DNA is TGTGCCAGCATGCCTGGCGAGCAGTACTTC. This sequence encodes CASMPGEQYF.

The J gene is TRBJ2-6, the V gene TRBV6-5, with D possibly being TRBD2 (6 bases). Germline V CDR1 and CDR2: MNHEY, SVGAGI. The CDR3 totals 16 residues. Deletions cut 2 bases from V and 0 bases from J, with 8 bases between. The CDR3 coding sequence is TGTGCCAGCAGTTACGTCGGGGGCTCTGGGGCCAACGTCCTGACTTTC. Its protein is CASSYVGGSGANVLTF.

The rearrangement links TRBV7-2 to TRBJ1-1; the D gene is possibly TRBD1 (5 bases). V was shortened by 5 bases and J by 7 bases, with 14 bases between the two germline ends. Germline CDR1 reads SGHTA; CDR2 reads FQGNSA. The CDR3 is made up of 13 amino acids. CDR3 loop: CASSPVTQGEAFF. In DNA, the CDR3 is TGTGCCAGCAGCCCTGTCACGCAGGGTGAAGCTTTCTTT.

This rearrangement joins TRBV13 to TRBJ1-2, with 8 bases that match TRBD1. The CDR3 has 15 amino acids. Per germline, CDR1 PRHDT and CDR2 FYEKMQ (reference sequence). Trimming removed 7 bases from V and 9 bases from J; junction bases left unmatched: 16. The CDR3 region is CASTPRGTGWMSYTF. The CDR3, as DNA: TGTGCCAGCACCCCCCGGGGGACAGGTTGGATGAGCTACACCTTC.

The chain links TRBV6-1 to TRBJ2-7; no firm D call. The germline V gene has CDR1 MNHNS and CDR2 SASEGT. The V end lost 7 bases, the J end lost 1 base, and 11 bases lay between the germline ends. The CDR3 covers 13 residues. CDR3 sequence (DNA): TGTGCCAGCAATCGTGGGCTGTCCTACGAGCAGTACTTC. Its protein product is CASNRGLSYEQYF.

The CDR3 loop reads CASRFLSNQPQHF. CDR3 nucleotide sequence: TGTGCCAGCCGCTTCCTGAGCAATCAGCCCCAGCATTTT. The rearrangement uses TRBV6-6 and TRBJ1-5, with D uncertain. V lost 8 bases and J 1 base, leaving 9 bases between the germline ends. The CDR3 loop spans 13 amino acids. Germline CDR1 and CDR2: MNHNY and SVGAGI (reference sequence).

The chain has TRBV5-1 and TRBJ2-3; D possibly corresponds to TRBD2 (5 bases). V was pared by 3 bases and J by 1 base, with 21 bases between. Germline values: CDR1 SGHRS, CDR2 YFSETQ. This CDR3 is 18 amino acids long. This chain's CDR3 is CASSSRGSGVSRTDTQYF. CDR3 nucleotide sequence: TGCGCCAGCAGCTCCCGCGGGTCAGGCGTGTCTCGCACAGATACGCAGTATTTT.

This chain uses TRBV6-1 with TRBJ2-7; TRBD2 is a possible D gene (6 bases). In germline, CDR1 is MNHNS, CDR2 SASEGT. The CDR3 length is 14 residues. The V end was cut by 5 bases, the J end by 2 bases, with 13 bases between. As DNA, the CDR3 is TGTGCCAGCAGTTCTGGGACTGTAGCCTACGAGCAGTACTTC. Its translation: CASSSGTVAYEQYF.

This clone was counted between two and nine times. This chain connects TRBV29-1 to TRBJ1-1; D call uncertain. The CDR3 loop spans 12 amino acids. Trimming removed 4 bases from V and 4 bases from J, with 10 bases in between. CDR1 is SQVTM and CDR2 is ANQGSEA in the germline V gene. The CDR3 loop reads CSVGATGTEAFF. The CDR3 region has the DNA TGCAGCGTTGGGGCGACCGGCACTGAAGCTTTCTTT.

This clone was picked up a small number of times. Here the CDR3 reads CASSQSTSRDRGRITFF. CDR3 nucleotide sequence: TGCGCCAGCAGTCAATCGACAAGCCGGGACAGGGGGCGTATAACCTTCTTT. The gene calls are TRBV23-1 and TRBJ1-1, with 12 nucleotides matching TRBD1. TRBV23-1 is filed as an ORF, its function uncertain. The CDR3 spans 17 residues. V was pared by 0 bases and J by 14 bases, with 16 bases of the junction left unmatched.

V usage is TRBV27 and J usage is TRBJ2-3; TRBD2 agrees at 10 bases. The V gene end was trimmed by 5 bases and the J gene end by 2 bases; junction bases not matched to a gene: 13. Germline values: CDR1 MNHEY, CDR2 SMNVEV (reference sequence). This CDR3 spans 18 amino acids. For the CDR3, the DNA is TGTGCCAGCAGTACTACTACTGGACTAGCGGCCAACACAGATACGCAGTATTTT. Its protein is CASSTTTGLAANTDTQYF.